This note documents a single T cell receptor beta chain sequence. These data belong to a study of cytomegalovirus exposure and HLA in healthy donors. V lost 5 bases and J 2 bases, leaving 15 bases between the germline ends. CDR3 length: 16 residues. CDR1 is SGHTA and CDR2 is FQGNSA in the germline V gene. The study ran its PCR with 60 Vbeta and 13 Jbeta primers. Sequencing used immunoSEQ multiplex PCR; TCRdb keeps in-frame clones, though not all of them. The data show around 200,000 clones, approximately 80% seen once. J is TRBJ2-2 and V is TRBV7-2; TRBD2 is a possible D gene (5 bases). The sample was PBMCs. The receptor's source is a girl aged 2-10 years in good health and CMV-seronegative. In nucleotides, the CDR3 is TGTGCCAGCAGCAGGCGGGCAGGCCGCAACACCGGGGAGCTGTTTTTT. Translated: CASSRRAGRNTGELFF.